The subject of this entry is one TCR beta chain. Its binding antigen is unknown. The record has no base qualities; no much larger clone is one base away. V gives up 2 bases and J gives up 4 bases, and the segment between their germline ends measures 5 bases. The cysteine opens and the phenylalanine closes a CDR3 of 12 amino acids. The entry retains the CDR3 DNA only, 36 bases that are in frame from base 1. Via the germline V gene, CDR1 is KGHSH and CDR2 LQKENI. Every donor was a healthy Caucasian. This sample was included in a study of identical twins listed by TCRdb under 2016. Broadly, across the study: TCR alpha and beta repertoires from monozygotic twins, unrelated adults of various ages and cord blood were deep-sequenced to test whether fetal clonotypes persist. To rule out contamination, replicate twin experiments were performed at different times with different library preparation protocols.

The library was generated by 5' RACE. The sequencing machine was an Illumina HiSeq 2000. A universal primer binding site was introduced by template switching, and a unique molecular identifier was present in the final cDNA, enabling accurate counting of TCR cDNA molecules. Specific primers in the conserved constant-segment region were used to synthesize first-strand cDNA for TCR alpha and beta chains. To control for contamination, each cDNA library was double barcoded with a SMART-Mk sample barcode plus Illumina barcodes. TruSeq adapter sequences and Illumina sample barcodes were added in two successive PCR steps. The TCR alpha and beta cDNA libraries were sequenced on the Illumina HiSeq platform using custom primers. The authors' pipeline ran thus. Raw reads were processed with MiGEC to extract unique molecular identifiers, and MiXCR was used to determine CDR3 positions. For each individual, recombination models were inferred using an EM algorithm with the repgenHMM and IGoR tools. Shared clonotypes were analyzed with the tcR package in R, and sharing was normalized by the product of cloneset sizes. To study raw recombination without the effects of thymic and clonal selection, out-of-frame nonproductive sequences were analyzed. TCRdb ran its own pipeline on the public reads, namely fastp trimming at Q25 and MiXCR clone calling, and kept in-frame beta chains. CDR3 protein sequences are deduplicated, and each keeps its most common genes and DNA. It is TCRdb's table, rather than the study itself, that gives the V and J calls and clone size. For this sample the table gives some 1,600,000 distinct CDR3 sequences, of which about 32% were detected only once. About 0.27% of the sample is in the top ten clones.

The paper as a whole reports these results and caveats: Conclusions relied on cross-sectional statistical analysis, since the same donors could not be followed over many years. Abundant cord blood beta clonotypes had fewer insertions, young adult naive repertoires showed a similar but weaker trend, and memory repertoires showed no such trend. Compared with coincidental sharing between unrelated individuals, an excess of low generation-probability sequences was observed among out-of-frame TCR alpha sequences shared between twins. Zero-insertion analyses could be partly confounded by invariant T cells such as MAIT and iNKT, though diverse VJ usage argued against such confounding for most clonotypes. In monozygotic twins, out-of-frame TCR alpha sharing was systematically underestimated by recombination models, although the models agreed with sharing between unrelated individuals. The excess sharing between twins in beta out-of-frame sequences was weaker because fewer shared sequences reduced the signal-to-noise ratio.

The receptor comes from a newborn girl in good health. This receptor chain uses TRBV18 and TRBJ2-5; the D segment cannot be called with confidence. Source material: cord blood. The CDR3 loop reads CASSPISETQYF. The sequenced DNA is TGTGCCAGCTCACCAATCTCAGAGACCCAGTACTTC. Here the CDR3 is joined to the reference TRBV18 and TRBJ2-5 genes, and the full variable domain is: NAGVMQNPRHLVRRRGQEARLRCSPMKGHSHVYWYRQLPEEGLKFMVYLQKENIIDESGMPKERFSAEFPKEGPSILRIQQVVRGDSAAYFCASSPISETQYFGPGTRLLVL.